Below are 25 T cell receptor beta chains sequenced from a single sample in a study of blood T cell repertoires in COVID-19. Measured with immunoSEQ multiplex PCR; TCRdb has only the in-frame clones, and not every one. Among over 150,000 clones listed, about 89% were seen once. Sequenced: peripheral blood. Receptors were obtained from a middle-aged man with acute or convalescent COVID-19.

This chain uses TRBV9 with TRBJ1-2; 7 bases agree with TRBD1. The germline gives CDR1 SGDLS, CDR2 YYNGEE. Losses at the gene ends were 0 bases for V and 7 bases for J; bases not matched to a gene: 9. CDR3 length equals 15 residues. CDR3 sequence reads: CASSVDSHRGRGYTF. CDR3 coding DNA: TGTGCCAGCAGCGTAGACTCTCACAGGGGTCGTGGCTACACCTTC.

As DNA, the CDR3 is TGTGCCAGCAGCCAACCGTCGGGAGAACCTTACAATGAGCAGTTCTTC. This translates into CASSQPSGEPYNEQFF. The chain employs TRBV4-2 and TRBJ2-1, with D possibly TRBD2 on 6 matching bases. Trimming stripped 2 bases from V and 4 bases from J, with 15 bases between. Germline CDR1 LGHNA, CDR2 YNFKEQ. This CDR3 spans 16 amino acids.

This clone was picked up a small number of times. The chain combines TRBV2 with TRBJ2-7, with D perhaps TRBD1 (6 bases). This CDR3 has 11 amino acids. Trimming pared 8 bases from V and 5 bases from J, leaving 10 bases between. Germline CDR1 reads SNHLY; CDR2 reads FYNNEI. The CDR3 DNA reads TGTGCCAGCCGGGACAAGGACGAGCAGTACTTC. This translates into CASRDKDEQYF.

The chain has TRBV21-1 and TRBJ1-1. TRBV21-1 is a pseudogene locus. The CDR3 is 14 amino acids. The CDR3 spells CARLSVRRITEAFF. The CDR3, as DNA: TGTGCCAGACTAAGTGTCCGTAGGATCACTGAAGCTTTCTTT.

The CDR3 DNA is TGTGCCAGCAGCCAACGGACTAGCCTCCAAGAGACCCAGTACTTC. This sequence encodes CASSQRTSLQETQYF. The rearrangement joins TRBV3-1 (or the pseudogene TRBV3-2) to TRBJ2-5; 8 positions match TRBD2. J gave up 1 base and V 2 bases, and 3 bases lay outside the gene matches. The germline V gene encodes CDR1 LGHDT and CDR2 YNNKEL (reference sequence). CDR3 length equals 15 residues.

This sequence joins TRBV28 and TRBJ2-7, with 8 bases matching TRBD2. This CDR3 spans 15 amino acids. Unmatched junction bases numbered 8, after V lost 2 bases and J lost 5 bases. CDR1 is MDHEN, CDR2 SYDVKM, per germline. The CDR3 coding sequence is TGTGCCAGCAGTTTACTCATAGCGGGAAGAAACGAGCAGTACTTC. This sequence encodes CASSLLIAGRNEQYF. Full variable domain (outside the CDR3, taken from reference TRBV28 and TRBJ2-7): DVKVTQSSRYLVKRTGEKVFLECVQDMDHENMFWYRQDPGLGLRLIYFSYDVKMKEKGDIPEGYSVSREKKERFSLILESASTNQTSMYLCASSLLIAGRNEQYFGPGTRLTVT.

The J gene is TRBJ1-2, the V gene TRBV1; TRBD1, the table's D call, lacks a check against the DNA. TRBV1 is a documented pseudogene. CDR3 size: 12 residues. This chain's CDR3 is CTSWTGEYGYTF. The CDR3 DNA reads as TGCACCAGCTGGACAGGGGAATATGGCTACACCTTC.

This clone was seen a single time. V gene TRBV5-8 combines with J gene TRBJ2-7; maybe TRBD1 (6 bases). CDR3 length: 13 amino acids. CDR1 and CDR2 from the germline V gene are SGHTS and YDEGEE. V lost 2 bases and J lost 2, with 8 bases in between. The CDR3 nucleotides read TGTGCCAGCAGCTTCGGACAGACCTACGAGCAGTACGTC. Its protein is CASSFGQTYEQYV.

This clone came up once. The rearrangement links TRBV27 to TRBJ2-5; 9 nucleotides match TRBD1. The CDR3 length is 14 residues. Germline V gene lookup returns CDR1 MNHEY and CDR2 SMNVEV (reference sequence). V trimming: 5 bases; J trimming: 5 bases; junction bases outside the gene matches: 6. The CDR3: CASSPDRGGETQYF. CDR3 nucleotide sequence: TGTGCCAGCAGTCCGGACAGGGGCGGTGAGACCCAGTACTTC.

V is TRBV5-5 and J is TRBJ1-5; D call uncertain. V was shortened by 0 bases and J by 2 bases, with 12 bases between the two germline ends. CDR1 and CDR2 from the germline V gene are SGHKS and YYEKEE (reference sequence). The CDR3 has 16 amino acids. The CDR3 DNA reads as TGTGCCAGCAGCTTGGCACCATTCACGGGCAATCAGCCCCAGCATTTT. As protein: CASSLAPFTGNQPQHF.

In DNA form, the CDR3 reads TGCGCCAGCAGCCCGACAGGGGGCCTTCAGCCCCAGCATTTT. The encoded protein is CASSPTGGLQPQHF. V is TRBV5-1 and J is TRBJ1-5; 10 bases fit TRBD1. Trimming cost V 4 bases and J 6 bases; bases outside gene matches: 4. The CDR3 covers 14 residues. Per germline, CDR1 SGHRS and CDR2 YFSETQ.

The rearrangement uses TRBV13 and TRBJ1-2, with D perhaps TRBD1 (5 bases). V was trimmed by 5 bases and J by 3 bases, leaving 16 bases between them. CDR3 length: 15 amino acids. The germline V gene has CDR1 PRHDT and CDR2 FYEKMQ (reference sequence). The CDR3 DNA is TGTGCCAGCAGCCTCCGGACACCCCTAGACTATGGCTACACCTTC. Its translation is CASSLRTPLDYGYTF.

V is TRBV5-1 and J is TRBJ2-1; D gene uncertain. The CDR3 has 12 amino acids. V dropped 4 bases and J dropped 6 bases, with 8 bases sitting between them. Germline lookup yields CDR1 SGHRS and CDR2 YFSETQ. For the CDR3, the DNA is TGCGCCAGCAGCCCGCCCGGCAATGAGCAGTTCTTC. As protein: CASSPPGNEQFF.

This chain links TRBV28 with TRBJ2-2; tentatively, D is TRBD1 (6 bases). The CDR3 totals 13 residues. V was clipped by 9 bases and J by 1 base, with 9 bases between them. Germline V gene data show CDR1 as MDHEN and CDR2 as SYDVKM. This CDR3 is CARLDRNTGELFF. CDR3 DNA sequence: TGTGCCAGGTTGGACAGGAACACCGGGGAGCTGTTTTTT.

The chain joins TRBV6-2 or TRBV6-3 to TRBJ2-2; 9 nucleotides match TRBD1. The germline CDR1 and CDR2 sequences are MNHEY and SVGEGT. The CDR3 covers 17 residues. V lost 6 bases to trimming and J lost 4 bases; unmatched junction nucleotides: 12. As DNA, the CDR3 is TGTGCCAGCAGCCGCCATCCGGGACAGGGTGGCACCGGGGAGCTGTTTTTT. It codes for CASSRHPGQGGTGELFF.

The chain is built from TRBV5-1 and TRBJ1-5; D gene ambiguous. CDR1 is SGHRS, CDR2 YFSETQ, per germline. The CDR3 has 13 amino acids. V lost 4 bases to trimming and J lost 0 bases, with 5 bases between them. The chain's CDR3 is CASSPYSNQPQHF. The CDR3, as DNA: TGCGCCAGCAGCCCTTATAGCAATCAGCCCCAGCATTTT.

V gene TRBV27 combines with J gene TRBJ1-6; tentatively, D is TRBD1 (6 bases). The germline CDR1 and CDR2 sequences are MNHEY and SMNVEV (reference sequence). Deletions cut 3 bases from V and 5 bases from J, with 8 bases between. The CDR3 covers 14 residues. The CDR3 coding sequence is TGTGCCAGCAGTTTTAACAGGGATAATTCACCCCTCCACTTT. The encoded protein is CASSFNRDNSPLHF.

V is TRBV2 and J is TRBJ2-1; 9 bases agree with TRBD1. This CDR3 spans 15 amino acids. Germline CDR1 reads SNHLY; CDR2 reads FYNNEI. The ends lost 6 bases at V and 0 bases at J; junction bases unmatched: 3. The CDR3 spells CASRATGGSYNEQFF. The CDR3 region has the DNA TGTGCCAGCAGAGCGACAGGGGGCTCCTACAATGAGCAGTTCTTC.

The chain links TRBV7-9 to TRBJ1-1, with D unclear. Germline V lookup: CDR1 SEHNR, CDR2 FQNEAQ (reference sequence). The V gene lost 8 bases and the J gene lost 0 bases, with 16 bases spanning the gap. CDR3 length: 15 amino acids. CDR3 amino acids: CASEVPVGVNTEAFF. The CDR3 region has the DNA TGTGCCAGCGAAGTACCAGTCGGGGTGAACACTGAAGCTTTCTTT.

This rearrangement joins TRBV28 to TRBJ2-7, with D perhaps TRBD1 (6 bases). Trimming stripped 2 bases from V and 6 bases from J, with 8 bases between. The CDR3 length is 12 residues. The germline V gene has CDR1 MDHEN and CDR2 SYDVKM. The CDR3 sequence is CASSLGGREQYF. CDR3 coding DNA: TGTGCCAGCAGTTTAGGGGGCCGCGAGCAGTACTTC.

This clone was recorded once. The chain is built from TRBV30 and TRBJ1-6, with unresolved D. The V end was cut by 2 bases, the J end by 6 bases, with 8 bases between. This CDR3 region has 13 residues. Germline V lookup: CDR1 GTSNPN, CDR2 SVGIG (reference sequence). Written as DNA, the CDR3 is TGTGCCTGGAGTCCACGGTTTAATTCACCCCTCCACTTT. As protein: CAWSPRFNSPLHF.

The chain employs TRBV20-1 and TRBJ1-5; D is uncertain. CDR1 is DFQATT, CDR2 SNEGSKA, per germline (reference sequence). This CDR3 contains 15 residues. The germline V and J ends were trimmed by 3 bases and 0 bases, with 12 bases remaining between them. The DNA for the CDR3 is TGCAGTGCTAGTATAGACATGTATAGCAATCAGCCCCAGCATTTT. Residues: CSASIDMYSNQPQHF.

The chain is built from TRBV9 and TRBJ1-5; D is possibly TRBD1 (6 bases). The germline V and J ends were trimmed by 0 bases and 6 bases, with 10 bases remaining between them. In germline, CDR1 is SGDLS, CDR2 YYNGEE. This CDR3 is built from 14 residues. The CDR3 coding sequence is TGTGCCAGCAGCGTAGGAGGGGGTCGTCAGCCCCAGCATTTT. Translated: CASSVGGGRQPQHF.

This clone was seen just once. The CDR3 loop reads CASSQDRTSWNEQFF. The CDR3 region has the DNA TGTGCCAGCAGCCAAGACCGGACTAGCTGGAATGAGCAGTTCTTC. The genes are TRBV3-1 (or the pseudogene TRBV3-2) and TRBJ2-1; 8 bases agree with TRBD2. Trimming at V came to 0 bases and at J to 7 bases, leaving 5 bases not matched to a gene. CDR1 LGHDT and CDR2 YNNKEL come from the germline V gene (reference sequence). There are 15 residues in the CDR3.

The V gene is TRBV30, the J gene TRBJ2-7; 9 positions match TRBD2. This CDR3 is built from 15 residues. The V and J ends lost 1 base and 7 bases, in that order; junction bases with no gene match: 11. The germline V gene has CDR1 GTSNPN and CDR2 SVGIG (reference sequence). The CDR3 sequence is CAWSATGTSRKEQYF. In DNA, the CDR3 is TGTGCCTGGAGTGCGACCGGGACTAGCCGTAAGGAGCAGTACTTC.